One and the same sample provided the 19 T cell receptor beta chains below, sequenced in a study of regulatory T cells in long-lasting Graves disease. Researchers made TCR beta libraries by using iRepertoire HTBI primers and running Arm-PCR on CDR3 regions. TCRdb reprocessed the multiplex PCR reads with MiXCR, giving one entry per CDR3 protein. The sample shows 350,000 to 550,000 distinct CDR3 sequences, approximately 16% of them seen only once. Specified time point: newly diagnosed GD, antithyroid drugs for less than 3 months. PBMCs provided the RNA from which the TCR library was made. This same sample was also taken into another study, of T cells in Graves' hyperthyroidism and ophthalmopathy.

Sequenced here: peripheral blood mononuclear cells (PBMCs), sampled at new diagnosis, from a patient treated with antithyroid drugs. The receptors derive from a woman between 18 and 29 years old with Graves disease.

This clonotype has at least ten counts. This sequence joins TRBV7-2 and TRBJ2-1; 15 nucleotides line up with TRBD2. This CDR3 spans 16 amino acids. The junction had 7 bases not matched to a gene; V was cut back by 6 bases and J by 7 bases. The germline V gene encodes CDR1 SGHTA and CDR2 FQGNSA. The CDR3, as DNA: TGTGCCAGCAGACCCGGACTAGCGGGAGGGGAGAATGAGCAGTTCTTC. This sequence encodes CASRPGLAGGENEQFF.

In this sample, this clonotype turned up many times. This chain uses TRBV12-3 or TRBV12-4 with TRBJ2-1; TRBD2 matches 10 bases. V was pared by 4 bases and J by 2 bases, with 2 bases of the junction left unmatched. The CDR3 contains 15 residues. The CDR3 loop reads CASSWGLAPYNEQFF. The CDR3 DNA reads TGTGCCAGCAGTTGGGGACTAGCGCCCTACAATGAGCAGTTCTTC.

This chain links TRBV3-1 with TRBJ2-5; TRBD1 aligns across 7 bases. This CDR3 comprises 13 residues. The germline gives CDR1 LGHDT, CDR2 YNNKEL (reference sequence). V shed 9 bases, J shed 1 base, and the junction held 5 bases outside the gene matches. The CDR3 DNA is TGTGCCAGTGAGAACAGGGGCCAAGAGACCCAGTACTTC. It codes for CASENRGQETQYF.

Regarding this clonotype: One end of the junction fails to match germline, which may point to a read error. The gene calls are TRBV27 and TRBJ2-1; possibly TRBD2 for D (5 bases). This CDR3 is 13 amino acids long. Germline V gives CDR1 MNHEY, CDR2 SMNVEV (reference sequence). The CDR3 DNA sequence: TGTGCCAGCAGCCAAGATCCCCGGACTGCTGTAGTCTTC. It encodes CASSQDPRTAVVF.

The rearrangement uses TRBV18 and TRBJ2-2, with 12 bases matching TRBD2. From germline, CDR1 is KGHSH and CDR2 LQKENI. V shed 3 bases, J shed 5 bases, and the junction held 7 bases outside the gene matches. The CDR3 contains 17 residues. CDR3 DNA sequence: TGTGCCAGCTCACCTCCTAGCGGGAGGGCCGGGACCGGGGAGCTGTTTTTT. This encodes CASSPPSGRAGTGELFF.

This clonotype was found many times. This sequence joins TRBV7-9 and TRBJ2-3; D perhaps matches TRBD2 (5 bases). Germline V lookup: CDR1 SEHNR, CDR2 FQNEAQ (reference sequence). The CDR3 is 16 residues long. Deletions cut 4 bases from V and 1 base from J, with 15 bases between. The CDR3 protein is CASSSVGTSGTDTQYF. The CDR3 DNA follows: TGTGCCAGCAGCTCGGTGGGAACTAGTGGCACAGATACGCAGTATTTT. The full variable domain, its missing parts supplied by reference TRBV7-9 and TRBJ2-3, is DTGVSQNPRHKITKRGQNVTFRCDPISEHNRLYWYRQTLGQGPEFLTYFQNEAQLEKSRLLSDRFSAERPKGSFSTLEIQRTEQGDSAMYLCASSSVGTSGTDTQYFGPGTRLTVL.

V gene TRBV11-3 combines with J gene TRBJ1-1; D might be TRBD1 (5 bases). The CDR3 is made up of 15 amino acids. CDR1 and CDR2 from the germline V gene are SGHNT and YENEEA. V dropped 5 bases and J dropped 3 bases, with 16 bases sitting between them. The CDR3 coding sequence is TGTGCCAGCAGCCCCTCGGGCAGGGAGTACACTGAAGCTTTCTTT. Protein: CASSPSGREYTEAFF.

This clonotype turned up a few times. The chain carries TRBV28 and TRBJ2-2, with D possibly being TRBD1 (5 bases). This CDR3 has 16 amino acids. Germline CDR1 is MDHEN and CDR2 is SYDVKM. The ends were cut back, 4 bases at V and 6 bases at J, with 18 bases in the middle. The CDR3 protein is CASSYAGIVRSGELFF. CDR3 nucleotide sequence: TGTGCCAGCAGTTATGCAGGGATCGTCCGTTCCGGGGAGCTGTTTTTT.

This chain joins TRBV6-5 and TRBJ1-1; TRBD1 is a possible D gene (6 bases). CDR1 is MNHEY, CDR2 SVGAGI, per germline. The CDR3 runs to 11 residues. V lost 2 bases and J 12 bases, leaving 10 bases between the germline ends. Written as DNA, the CDR3 is TGTGCCAGCAGTTACCGGGGGCCGACTTTCTTT. It yields the protein CASSYRGPTFF.

This clonotype has a count of ten or more. The V call is TRBV30, the J call TRBJ2-1, with TRBD1 matching over 8 bases. Germline trimming cut 5 bases from V and 7 bases from J; bases unmatched to any gene: 4. There are 12 residues in the CDR3. Germline V CDR1 and CDR2: GTSNPN, SVGIG (reference sequence). CDR3 DNA: TGTGCCTGGTTACGGACAGGGAATGAGCAGTTCTTC. This sequence encodes CAWLRTGNEQFF.

This clonotype has ten or more counts. The genes are TRBV27 and TRBJ1-6; the D is unclear. This CDR3 comprises 20 residues. Germline CDR1 MNHEY, CDR2 SMNVEV (reference sequence). V was pared by 0 bases and J by 0 bases, with 18 bases between. This CDR3 is CASSLSRVSGGSSYNSPLHF. CDR3 nucleotide sequence: TGTGCCAGCAGTTTATCGAGGGTGTCAGGCGGTAGCTCCTATAATTCACCCCTCCACTTT.

The chain recombines TRBV12-3 or TRBV12-4 with TRBJ2-1; possible D gene TRBD2, 5 bases. Between the trimmed V and J ends, which lost 2 bases and 3 bases, there was a span of 11 bases. CDR3 length: 15 residues. The CDR3 sequence is CASSLSGLDYNEQFF. CDR3 sequence (DNA): TGTGCCAGCAGTTTATCCGGACTTGACTACAATGAGCAGTTCTTC.

In this sample, this clonotype turned up a few times. The V call is TRBV5-6, the J call TRBJ2-1; D is unclear. Trimming took off 2 bases at V and 0 bases at J, with 12 bases between the two ends. This CDR3 has 16 residues. Germline-derived CDR1 and CDR2 are SGHDT and YYEEEE. The CDR3 protein is CASSFLGPNSYNEQFF. As DNA, the CDR3 is TGTGCCAGCAGCTTTTTAGGTCCGAACTCCTACAATGAGCAGTTCTTC.

The chain couples TRBV12-3 or TRBV12-4 to TRBJ1-2; possible D gene TRBD1, 5 bases. CDR3 length equals 14 residues. Trimming shortened V by 6 bases and J by 4 bases, and 15 bases separated the two germline ends. The CDR3 loop reads CASRGSGGTYGYTF. The CDR3 DNA follows: TGTGCCAGCAGGGGGAGTGGAGGGACCTATGGCTACACCTTC.

This clonotype was seen many times. In DNA form, the CDR3 reads TGTGCCTGGAGTGTGTCAGCAGTCTACGAGCAGTACTTC. It translates to CAWSVSAVYEQYF. The chain links TRBV30 to TRBJ2-7; D is unclear. Trimming pared 0 bases from V and 3 bases from J, leaving 9 bases between. In germline, CDR1 is GTSNPN, CDR2 SVGIG (reference sequence). The CDR3 has 13 amino acids.

In its sample, this clonotype was seen many times. The chain has TRBV7-3 and TRBJ2-3; no firm D call. The germline V and J ends were trimmed by 0 bases and 1 base, with 8 bases remaining between them. CDR3 length equals 15 residues. Germline V gives CDR1 SGHTA, CDR2 FQGTGA. CDR3 residues: CASSLTWERTDTQYF. The CDR3, as DNA: TGTGCCAGCAGCTTAACCTGGGAACGCACAGATACGCAGTATTTT.

The chain has TRBV7-2 and TRBJ2-6; D is possibly TRBD1 (6 bases). Trimming took off 2 bases at V and 4 bases at J, with 12 bases between the two ends. Germline CDR1 reads SGHTA; CDR2 reads FQGNSA. CDR3 length: 16 amino acids. The CDR3 DNA sequence: TGTGCCAGCAGCTTAACTGGGGGCGGGGGGGCCAACGTCCTGACTTTC. Its translation: CASSLTGGGGANVLTF.

This clonotype appeared a few times. The rearrangement joins TRBV30 to TRBJ2-2; 8 nucleotides match TRBD2. The CDR3 spans 17 residues. The germline V gene encodes CDR1 GTSNPN and CDR2 SVGIG (reference sequence). J lost 3 bases, V lost 1 base, and 10 bases had no gene match. CDR3 nucleotide sequence: TGTGCCTGGAGTGCGAGTTGGCTAGCGGGCCACACCGGGGAGCTGTTTTTT. Residues: CAWSASWLAGHTGELFF.

This clonotype was recorded at least ten times. The chain joins TRBV11-2 to TRBJ1-2; no clear D. Germline V CDR1 and CDR2: SGHAT, FQNNGV. CDR3 length: 15 residues. The V end lost 1 base, the J end lost 1 base, and 10 bases lay between the germline ends. The DNA for the CDR3 is TGTGCCAGCAGCTTAGTGGCGTCGATTAACTATGGCTACACCTTC. Encoded protein: CASSLVASINYGYTF.